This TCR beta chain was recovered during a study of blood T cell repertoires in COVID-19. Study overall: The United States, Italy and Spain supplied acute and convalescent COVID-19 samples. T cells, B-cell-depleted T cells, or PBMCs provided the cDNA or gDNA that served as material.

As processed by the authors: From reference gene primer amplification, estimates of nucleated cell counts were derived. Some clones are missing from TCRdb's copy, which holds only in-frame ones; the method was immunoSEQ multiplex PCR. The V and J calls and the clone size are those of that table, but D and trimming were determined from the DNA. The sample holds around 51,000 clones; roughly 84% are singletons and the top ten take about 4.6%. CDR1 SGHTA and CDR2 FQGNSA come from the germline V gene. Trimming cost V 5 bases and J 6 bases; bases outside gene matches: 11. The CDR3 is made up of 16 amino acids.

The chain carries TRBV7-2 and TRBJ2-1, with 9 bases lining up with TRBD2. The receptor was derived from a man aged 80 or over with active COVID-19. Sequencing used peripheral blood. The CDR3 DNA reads TGTGCCAGCAGCACGCTTAGCGGGAGTATCGGCAATGAGCAGTTCTTC. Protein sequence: CASSTLSGSIGNEQFF.